This T cell receptor beta chain originates from a study of blood T cell repertoires in COVID-19. As for the study in general: Sources were T cells, B-cell-depleted T cells, or PBMCs; the material itself was cDNA or gDNA.

Measured with immunoSEQ multiplex PCR; TCRdb has only the in-frame clones, and not every one. The data contain around 150,000 clones, roughly 84% of them singletons. V was clipped by 5 bases and J by 4 bases, with 17 bases between them. CDR1 and CDR2 from the germline V gene are SGHTA and FQGNSA. The CDR3 covers 16 residues. The receptor was derived from a woman at least 80 years old with active or convalescent COVID-19. This chain uses TRBV7-2 with TRBJ2-2, with D possibly being TRBD2 (7 bases). Material: peripheral blood. CDR3 sequence: CASSPRGGGVTGELFF. In DNA, the CDR3 is TGTGCCAGCAGCCCCCGGGGAGGGGGGGTCACCGGGGAGCTGTTTTTT.